Listed here is a single T cell receptor (beta chain). This sample was included in a study of blood T cell repertoires in COVID-19. Study as a whole: The analysed material was cDNA or gDNA that came from T cells, B-cell-depleted T cells, or PBMCs.

Methods used by the authors: Estimated nucleated cell counts came from reference gene primer amplification. Data came from immunoSEQ multiplex PCR; TCRdb stores just in-frame clones and leaves some out. The V and J calls and clone size are taken from that table; D and trimming were inferred from the DNA. The table shows around 250,000 clones, with over 75% occurring only once. The receptor was derived from a man aged 25-40 years who had recovered from COVID-19. The material sequenced was peripheral blood.

The CDR3 is CASSKQAGSEAFF. DNA of the CDR3: TGTGCCAGCAGCAAACAAGCAGGGTCTGAAGCTTTCTTT. The chain is built from TRBV12-3 or TRBV12-4 and TRBJ1-1; a possible D gene is TRBD1 (5 bases). Trimming stripped 6 bases from V and 6 bases from J, with 14 bases between. The CDR3 covers 13 residues.